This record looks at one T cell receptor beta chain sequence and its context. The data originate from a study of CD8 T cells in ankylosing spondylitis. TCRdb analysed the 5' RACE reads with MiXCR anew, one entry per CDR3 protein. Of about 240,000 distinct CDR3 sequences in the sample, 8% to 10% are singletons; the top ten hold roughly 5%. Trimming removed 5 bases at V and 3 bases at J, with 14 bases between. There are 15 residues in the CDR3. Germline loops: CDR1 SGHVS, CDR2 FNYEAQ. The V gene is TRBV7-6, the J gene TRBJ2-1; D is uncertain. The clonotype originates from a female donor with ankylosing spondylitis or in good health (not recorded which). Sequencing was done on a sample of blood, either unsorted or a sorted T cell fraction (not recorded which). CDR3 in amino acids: CASSPKSSHYNEQFF. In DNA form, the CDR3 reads TGTGCCAGCAGCCCTAAGAGCTCTCACTACAATGAGCAGTTCTTC. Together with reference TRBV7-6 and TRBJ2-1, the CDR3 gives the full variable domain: GAGVSQSPRYKVTKRGQDVALRCDPISGHVSLYWYRQALGQGPEFLTYFNYEAQQDKSGLPNDRFSAERPEGSISTLTIQRTEQRDSAMYRCASSPKSSHYNEQFFGPGTRLTVL.